The 16 T cell receptor beta chains below all came from one sample that was sequenced in a study of blood T cell repertoires in COVID-19. Generated by immunoSEQ multiplex PCR, the TCRdb table keeps only in-frame clones and is missing some. The sample contains 400,000 to 550,000 clones, 75% to 90% of which appear only once. Sequenced sample: peripheral blood. Receptors were obtained from a woman under 40 with acute or convalescent COVID-19.

This chain links TRBV10-2 with TRBJ1-3; weak D call: TRBD1 (6 bases). The ends were cut back, 5 bases at V and 2 bases at J, with 7 bases in the middle. The CDR3 is made up of 13 amino acids. Germline CDR1 and CDR2: WSHSY and SAAADI. As DNA, the CDR3 is TGCGCCAGCAGTAAGGGGGCTGGAAACACCATATATTTT. Encoded protein: CASSKGAGNTIYF.

The J gene is TRBJ1-1, the V gene TRBV19; D not certain. Per germline, CDR1 LNHDA and CDR2 SQIVND (reference sequence). The CDR3 consists of 14 residues. Trimming took 3 bases from V and 1 from J, leaving 9 bases between them. CDR3: CASSIPERNTEAFF. CDR3 in DNA: TGTGCCAGTAGTATTCCAGAGCGGAACACTGAAGCTTTCTTT.

CDR3 protein: CASSVGYHTGELFF. The CDR3 DNA sequence: TGTGCCAGCAGCGTAGGCTACCACACCGGGGAGCTGTTTTTT. The chain recombines TRBV9 with TRBJ2-2; D remains unclear. V shed 0 bases and J shed 3 bases, with 6 bases lying between them. Germline V lookup: CDR1 SGDLS, CDR2 YYNGEE. The length of the CDR3 is 14 residues. Drawing the rest from reference TRBV9 and TRBJ2-2, the complete variable domain is DSGVTQTPKHLITATGQRVTLRCSPRSGDLSVYWYQQSLDQGLQFLIQYYNGEERAKGNILERFSAQQFPDLHSELNLSSLELGDSALYFCASSVGYHTGELFFGEGSRLTVL.

V usage is TRBV28 and J usage is TRBJ1-1; perhaps TRBD1 as D (5 bases). V shed 4 bases and J shed 4 bases, with 16 bases lying between them. CDR3 length: 15 residues. Germline CDR1 MDHEN, CDR2 SYDVKM. In DNA, the CDR3 is TGTGCCAGCAGTTCGTCAGCCTATAGGGGCACTGAAGCTTTCTTT. Translation: CASSSSAYRGTEAFF.

The genes are TRBV15 and TRBJ2-3; 13 bases agree with TRBD2. Germline V CDR1 and CDR2: LNHNV, YYDKDF (reference sequence). The CDR3 has 15 amino acids. Trimming took 2 bases from V and 6 from J; bases not matched to a gene: 2. CDR3 nucleotide sequence: TGTGCCACCAGCAGAACGACTAGCGGGGGGGATACGCAGTATTTT. It specifies CATSRTTSGGDTQYF.

The chain couples TRBV6-5 to TRBJ1-4; D possibly corresponds to TRBD1 (6 bases). From germline, CDR1 is MNHEY and CDR2 SVGAGI. The CDR3 runs 13 residues. Deletions cut 6 bases from V and 9 bases from J, with 14 bases between. This chain's CDR3 is CASSEYRVKKLFF. In DNA, the CDR3 is TGTGCCAGCAGCGAGTACAGGGTGAAAAAACTGTTTTTT.

The chain joins TRBV6-6 to TRBJ2-3; possible D gene TRBD1, 5 bases. Trimming pared 6 bases from V and 6 bases from J, leaving 13 bases between. There are 13 residues in the CDR3. The germline CDR1 and CDR2 sequences are MNHNY and SVGAGI (reference sequence). CDR3 sequence: CASRPKQVDTQYF. In DNA form, the CDR3 reads TGTGCCAGCAGACCCAAACAGGTGGATACGCAGTATTTT.

This chain connects TRBV7-7 to TRBJ2-1; TRBD1 matches at 9 bases. The V gene end was trimmed by 3 bases and the J gene end by 9 bases; junction bases not matched to a gene: 3. CDR1 and CDR2 (germline): SSHAT, FNYEAQ (reference sequence). This CDR3 is 13 amino acids long. CDR3 bases: TGTGCCAGCAGCTTGGACAGGGGTAGTGAGCAGTTCTTC. It encodes CASSLDRGSEQFF.

The chain joins TRBV7-7 to TRBJ2-5, with 10 bases aligning to TRBD1. V shed 2 bases, J shed 7 bases, and the junction held 7 bases outside the gene matches. The CDR3 spans 15 residues. Germline CDR1 SSHAT, CDR2 FNYEAQ (reference sequence). The CDR3 bases are TGTGCCAGCAGCTTATCTGGGACAGGGGAAGGGACCCAGTACTTC. Encoded protein: CASSLSGTGEGTQYF.

The rearrangement links TRBV2 to TRBJ2-7; D gene unclear. V lost 3 bases and J lost 2, with 11 bases in between. The CDR3 totals 14 residues. The germline V gene has CDR1 SNHLY and CDR2 FYNNEI. This CDR3 reads CASSESLKAYEQYF. The CDR3 DNA follows: TGTGCCAGCAGTGAGTCACTTAAAGCCTACGAGCAGTACTTC.

To note about this clone: At one of its ends the junction is not consistent with the germline gene, which may arise from a read error. The chain uses TRBV5-1 and TRBJ2-3, with D possibly matching TRBD2 (5 bases). CDR1 is SGHRS, CDR2 YFSETQ, per germline. This CDR3 is built from 14 residues. The CDR3 nucleotides read TGCGCCAGCACCTTGGCGTCTGCGGGAGATACGCAGTATTTT. It translates to CASTLASAGDTQYF.

The chain uses TRBV30 and TRBJ1-5; D not certain. Germline V gives CDR1 GTSNPN, CDR2 SVGIG (reference sequence). The CDR3 runs 13 residues. Trimming pared 0 bases from V and 4 bases from J, leaving 7 bases between. In DNA, the CDR3 is TGTGCCTGGAGTGTGGCACCTAATCAGCCCCAGCATTTT. Translating gives CAWSVAPNQPQHF.

This clone was seen once. The chain has TRBV5-4 and TRBJ1-2, with TRBD1 matching 8 bases. Germline lookup yields CDR1 SGHNT and CDR2 YYREEE (reference sequence). CDR3 length: 16 residues. V dropped 2 bases and J dropped 4; count of bases not matched to a gene: 10. CDR3 loop: CASSFTRTGTGYGYTF. DNA of the CDR3: TGTGCCAGCAGCTTTACTCGGACAGGGACGGGCTATGGCTACACCTTC.

The chain couples TRBV27 to TRBJ2-1; 12 bases line up with TRBD2. Germline CDR1 is MNHEY and CDR2 is SMNVEV (reference sequence). The CDR3 is 15 amino acids. With 6 bases clipped from V and 7 bases from J, the junction kept 7 bases outside the gene matches. CDR3 DNA sequence: TGTGCCAGCAGCGGGACTAGCGGGCTGGGAAATGAGCAGTTCTTC. It yields the protein CASSGTSGLGNEQFF.

The J gene is TRBJ2-7, the V gene TRBV5-1, with 8 nucleotides matching TRBD1. The CDR3 covers 15 residues. Per germline, CDR1 SGHRS and CDR2 YFSETQ. V was pared by 2 bases and J by 3 bases, with 7 bases of the junction left unmatched. CDR3 region: CASSLDRGERYEQYF. CDR3 bases: TGCGCCAGCAGCTTAGACAGGGGTGAACGCTACGAGCAGTACTTC.

DNA for the CDR3: TGTGCCAGCTCCGGGGGGCGGAGCACAGATACGCAGTATTTT. It is translated as CASSGGRSTDTQYF. The V and J genes are TRBV7-2 and TRBJ2-3; D is perhaps TRBD2 (7 bases). The CDR3 is made up of 14 amino acids. Per the germline V gene, CDR1 is SGHTA and CDR2 is FQGNSA. Trimming pared 8 bases from V and 0 bases from J, leaving 12 bases between.